Listed here are 2 T cell receptor beta chains from one sample, sequenced in a study of T cells in narcolepsy. Clones were read by immunoSEQ multiplex PCR, and TCRdb kept only the in-frame ones, dropping some. The sample lists 24,000 or so clones; almost 85% were seen once. The sample was CD45RA- memory CD4+ T cells from PBMCs. The receptors shown here come from a human donor with narcolepsy.

The V call is TRBV7-2, the J call TRBJ1-4, with D unresolved. Trimming cost V 0 bases and J 7 bases, with 6 bases left between them. Germline V gene sequence: CDR1 SGHTA, CDR2 FQGNSA. The CDR3 contains 13 residues. Here the CDR3 DNA reads TGTGCCAGCAGCTTAGCGTCGGGTGAAAAACTGTTTTTT. This gives the protein CASSLASGEKLFF.

This chain links TRBV6-5 with TRBJ2-1, with 10 bases fitting TRBD2. With V trimmed by 0 bases and J by 8 bases, 7 bases remained unmatched. This CDR3 is 16 amino acids long. CDR1 is MNHEY, CDR2 SVGAGI, per germline. The CDR3 DNA is TGTGCCAGCAGTTACTCGAGGGGACTAGCGAGCGATGAGCAGTTCTTC. This sequence encodes CASSYSRGLASDEQFF.